This is a list of T cell receptor beta chains from one sample in a study of blood T cell repertoires in COVID-19. Sequenced by immunoSEQ multiplex PCR; TCRdb stores in-frame clones only, minus some. The sample shows 250,000 to 350,000 clones, around 87% of them seen only once. Sequencing was carried out using peripheral blood. All receptors derive from a woman aged 45-65 years who had recovered from COVID-19. The CDR3 runs from the conserved cysteine through the conserved F or W. Each record gives: clone size, J gene, CDR3 length, D gene, V gene, CDR3 DNA, CDR3 protein. The D gene is left open where the match is weak. The listing skips clone size in some rows; elsewhere it reads once, few, many or a size class.

-,TRBJ2-2,15,TRBD1,TRBV27,TGTGCCAGCAGTGTGACAGGGGGCCACACCGGGGAGCTGTTTTTT,CASSVTGGHTGELFF
-,TRBJ2-1,12,-,TRBV9,TGTGCCAGCAGCGTACAGGAGGGTGAGCAGTTCTTC,CASSVQEGEQFF
-,TRBJ2-3,15,TRBD1,TRBV6-5,TGTGCCAGCAGCCAAGGGACAGGGAGGACAGATACGCAGTATTTT,CASSQGTGRTDTQYF
-,TRBJ1-2,15,-,TRBV4-3,TGCGCCAGCAGCCAAGTGGGCAGGGCGAACTATGGCTACACCTTC,CASSQVGRANYGYTF
once,TRBJ1-1,13,-,TRBV7-7,TGTGCTAGCAGCCGAAACGACAAGGCTGAAGCTTTCTTT,CASSRNDKAEAFF
-,TRBJ1-1,15,TRBD1,TRBV11-3,TGTGCCAGCAGCTTGGGGGGACAGGGGAACACTGAAGCTTTCTTT,CASSLGGQGNTEAFF
once,TRBJ2-1,13,TRBD2,TRBV10-3,TGTGCCATCAGTGGTGGGGGGGACAATGAGCAGTTCTTC,CAISGGGDNEQFF
-,TRBJ2-1,15,-,TRBV4-2,TGTGCCAGCAGCCAAGACAGGGAATCCTACAATGAGCAGTTCTTC,CASSQDRESYNEQFF
-,TRBJ1-6,12,-,TRBV19,TGTGCCAGTAGAGGCCCCAGGTCACCCCTCCACTTT,CASRGPRSPLHF
-,TRBJ1-4,14,-,TRBV27,TGTGCCAGCAGTCCTGGACGGGGGGGTGAAAAACTGTTTTTT,CASSPGRGGEKLFF
-,TRBJ1-1,12,-,TRBV9,TGTGCCAGCAGCGTAGCCGAGGCTGAAGCTTTCTTT,CASSVAEAEAFF
-,TRBJ2-3,18,-,TRBV27,TGTGCCAGCAGTTTAGGGATCGGGGAACCATCATACACAGATACGCAGTATTTT,CASSLGIGEPSYTDTQYF